This T cell receptor (beta chain) was captured by sequencing in a study of T cells in Graves' hyperthyroidism and ophthalmopathy. Regarding the study as a whole: Blood also contained most expanded thyroid clonotypes above 0.001. From stable hyperthyroidism, ophthalmopathy was separated by a 13 V-J model.

This clonotype has ten or more counts. What it binds is not known. Patients showing uncontrolled infection, other autoimmune disease, pregnancy or lactation were ineligible. Thyroid ultrasound and orbital computed tomography, with clinical symptoms and serum thyroxine and TRAb, informed diagnoses. TCR beta CDR3 region amplification was performed from RNA transcripts. The study used the HTBI primer set for a first-round RT-PCR of the TCR CDR3. TCRdb reprocessed the multiplex PCR reads via MiXCR and lists one record per CDR3 protein. The data contain 45,000 or so distinct CDR3 sequences, around 45% of them singletons. The specimen sequenced was peripheral blood or thyroid tissue (not recorded which). The receptor was derived from a woman in her forties or fifties with Graves' hyperthyroidism.

Written as DNA, the CDR3 is TGCAGCGGGGCCTCCGGGGTCGGAGAGACCCAGTACTTC. Its translation: CSGASGVGETQYF. The rearrangement uses TRBV29-1 and TRBJ2-5; D is possibly TRBD2 (5 bases). Per germline, CDR1 SQVTM and CDR2 ANQGSEA. Trimming removed 7 bases at V and 4 bases at J, with 16 bases between. The CDR3 contains 13 residues.